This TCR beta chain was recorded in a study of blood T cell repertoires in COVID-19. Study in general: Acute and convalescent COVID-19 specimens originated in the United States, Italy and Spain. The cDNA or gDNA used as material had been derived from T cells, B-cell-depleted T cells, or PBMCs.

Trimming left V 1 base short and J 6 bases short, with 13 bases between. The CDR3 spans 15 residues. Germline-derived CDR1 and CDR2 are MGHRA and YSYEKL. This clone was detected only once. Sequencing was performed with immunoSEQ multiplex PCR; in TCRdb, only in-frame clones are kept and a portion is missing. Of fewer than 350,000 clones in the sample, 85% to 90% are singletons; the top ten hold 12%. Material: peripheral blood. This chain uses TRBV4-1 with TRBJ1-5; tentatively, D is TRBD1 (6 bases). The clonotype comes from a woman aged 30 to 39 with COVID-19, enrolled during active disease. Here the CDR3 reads CASSQVPTGGQPQHF. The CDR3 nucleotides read TGCGCCAGCAGCCAAGTACCGACAGGTGGTCAGCCCCAGCATTTT.